This entry concerns a single TCR beta chain. What it binds is not known. The sample originates from a study of radiotherapy plus CTLA-4 blockade in lung cancer. The method was immunoSEQ multiplex PCR; TCRdb's version includes in-frame clones alone and lacks a portion of them. This sample has some 70,000 clones, with around four fifths found just once. V lost 5 bases to trimming and J lost 7 bases, with 15 bases between them. The CDR3 covers 14 residues. From germline, CDR1 is KGHSH and CDR2 LQKENI. Points from the study as a whole: Radiotherapy with ipilimumab was followed by blood expansion of tumor-derived clones.

The chain employs TRBV18 and TRBJ2-4, with a weak D call TRBD1 (5 bases). This sequence originates from a human donor with non-small cell lung cancer who had a partial response to radiotherapy plus ipilimumab. This sample comprised peripheral blood, obtained from a patient treated with radiotherapy plus ipilimumab. CDR3 DNA sequence: TGTGCCAGCTCAAGGGCCAGGGAAGGGAACATTCAGTACTTC. It translates to CASSRAREGNIQYF.